This T cell receptor (beta chain) was profiled in a study of CD8+CD57+ T cells in acquired aplastic anemia. Study-wide results and caveats: Compared with total CD4+ and CD8+ cell pools, patient CD8+CD57+ cells were less diverse.

Germline CDR1 reads LNHDA; CDR2 reads SQIVND (reference sequence). This CDR3 comprises 14 residues. V was shortened by 5 bases and J by 3 bases, with 10 bases between the two germline ends. Selection for sequencing was limited to patients who had shown CD8+CD57+ cell expansion by flow cytometry. TCR beta VDJ combinations and CDR3 sequences were profiled from genomic DNA. One entry per CDR3 protein results from TCRdb running MiXCR on the reads. The data hold about 20,000 distinct CDR3 sequences, with 40% observed a single time. This clonotype has a single count. No antigen is known for it. The material sequenced was CD8+CD57+ T cells sorted from PBMCs. Regarding subset: bead-enriched CD8+CD57+ effector memory T cells from SAA patients. This chain uses TRBV19 with TRBJ2-2, with D possibly TRBD2 on 5 matching bases. The sequence was obtained from a human donor with aplastic anemia. CDR3 nucleotides: TGTGCCAGTAGTCGGGGAACAGACACCGGGGAGCTGTTTTTT. As protein: CASSRGTDTGELFF.